These T cell receptor beta chains were read from a single sample in a study of cytomegalovirus exposure and HLA in healthy donors. Repertoires were generated with immunoSEQ multiplex PCR, while TCRdb's copy carries only in-frame clones and drops some. The table records approximately 200,000 clones, roughly 85% of them present only once. The sequenced sample consisted of PBMCs. These receptors were taken from a woman in her forties or fifties in good health and CMV-seronegative. Each CDR3 is given with its conserved first and last residue. The D gene is left open where the match is weak. The size of a clone is reported for some rows only, either as once, few or many, or as a class for expanded clones.

12,NA,TRBV11-2,NA,TRBJ1-1,CASSLSGAEAFF,TGTGCCAGCAGCTTATCAGGCGCTGAAGCTTTCTTT
13,NA,TRBV4-3,NA,TRBJ2-7,CASSQGLVYEQYF,TGCGCCAGCAGCCAAGGACTAGTCTACGAGCAGTACTTC
17,TRBD2,TRBV7-2,once,TRBJ2-3,CASSLMSSGRSTDTQYF,TGTGCCAGCAGCTTAATGTCTAGCGGACGTAGCACAGATACGCAGTATTTT
16,TRBD2,TRBV6-1,NA,TRBJ2-1,CASSVWREGPYNEQFF,TGTGCCAGCAGTGTTTGGCGGGAGGGCCCCTACAATGAGCAGTTCTTC
15,TRBD2,TRBV6-5,NA,TRBJ2-1,CASTKIGGRDNEQFF,TGTGCCAGCACCAAGATCGGCGGGAGGGACAATGAGCAGTTCTTC
14,NA,TRBV7-9,NA,TRBJ2-1,CASSPELALREQFF,TGTGCCAGCAGCCCTGAGTTAGCCCTACGGGAGCAGTTCTTC
16,NA,TRBV6-5,NA,TRBJ1-1,CASSFRTGGLNTEAFF,TGTGCCAGCAGTTTTCGGACCGGGGGGCTGAACACTGAAGCTTTCTTT
18,TRBD2,TRBV18,NA,TRBJ2-1,CASSPRGLLAGWDNEQFF,TGTGCCAGCTCACCACGGGGCCTACTAGCGGGATGGGACAATGAGCAGTTCTTC
20,NA,TRBV5-4,NA,TRBJ2-2,CASSPARGTIPGRNTGELFF,TGTGCCAGCAGCCCCGCCCGCGGGACGATCCCGGGGCGCAACACCGGGGAGCTGTTTTTT
15,TRBD1,TRBV6-1,NA,TRBJ1-2,CASSEGTGRAYGYTF,TGTGCCAGCAGTGAAGGGACAGGGCGGGCCTATGGCTACACCTTC
19,TRBD2,TRBV7-3,NA,TRBJ2-1,CASSQPGLAGGSSYNEQFF,TGTGCCAGCAGCCAGCCGGGACTAGCGGGAGGTAGTTCCTACAATGAGCAGTTCTTC
17,TRBD2,TRBV4-2,NA,TRBJ2-1,CASSQVLAGVRNNEQFF,TGTGCCAGCAGCCAAGTGCTAGCGGGTGTGAGGAACAATGAGCAGTTCTTC
15,NA,TRBV7-6,NA,TRBJ2-2,CASSLIGANTGELFF,TGTGCCAGCAGCTTAATTGGAGCGAACACCGGGGAGCTGTTTTTT
15,NA,TRBV5-5,NA,TRBJ1-3,CASSLGAYSGNTIYF,TGTGCCAGCAGCTTGGGGGCCTACTCTGGAAACACCATATATTTT
14,TRBD1,TRBV27,few,TRBJ2-3,CASKGQVSTDTQYF,TGTGCCAGCAAAGGACAGGTTAGCACAGATACGCAGTATTTT
16,NA,TRBV27,NA,TRBJ1-5,CASSPRGGLSNQPQHF,TGTGCCAGCAGTCCCCGGGGGGGGTTGAGCAATCAGCCCCAGCATTTT
15,TRBD2,TRBV7-2,NA,TRBJ2-7,CASSLDPSGSYEQYF,TGTGCCAGCAGCTTAGATCCTAGCGGGAGCTACGAGCAGTACTTC
15,NA,TRBV4-3,NA,TRBJ1-5,CASSQDSGGNQPRHF,TGCGCCAGCAGCCAAGACTCGGGGGGCAATCAGCCCCGGCATTTT
17,TRBD2,TRBV7-9,NA,TRBJ2-1,CASSTQTSASSYNEQFF,TGTGCCAGCAGCACACAGACTAGCGCAAGCTCCTACAATGAGCAGTTCTTC
14,TRBD1,TRBV5-1,NA,TRBJ2-2,CASSSGQYTGELFF,TGCGCCAGCAGCTCGGGACAGTACACCGGGGAGCTGTTTTTT
13,NA,TRBV30,NA,TRBJ1-1,CAWRQTMNTEAFF,TGTGCCTGGAGGCAGACAATGAACACTGAAGCTTTCTTT
14,TRBD1,TRBV6-5,NA,TRBJ2-5,CASTKTGGPGTQYF,TGTGCCAGCACCAAGACAGGGGGCCCCGGGACCCAGTACTTC
15,TRBD2,TRBV7-7,NA,TRBJ2-2,CASSPSGANTGELFF,TGTGCCAGCAGCCCTAGCGGAGCGAACACCGGGGAGCTGTTTTTT
15,TRBD2,TRBV5-1,NA,TRBJ2-7,CASSFSSGKIYEQYF,TGCGCCAGCAGCTTCTCTAGCGGAAAGATCTACGAGCAGTACTTC
21,TRBD2,TRBV28,NA,TRBJ2-5,CASSLRGSRLAGGEYQETQYF,TGTGCCAGCAGTTTACGTGGGAGTAGACTAGCGGGAGGGGAGTACCAAGAGACCCAGTACTTC